The next 28 T cell receptor beta chains were all read from a single sample in a study of CD8 T cells in ankylosing spondylitis. MiXCR, applied by TCRdb to the 5' RACE reads, yields one record per CDR3 protein. The sample includes 300,000 to 350,000 distinct CDR3 sequences, about 15% of them seen just once. The sequencing input was blood, either unsorted or a sorted T cell fraction (not recorded which). These receptors were collected from a male donor with ankylosing spondylitis or in good health (not recorded which).

This clonotype has more than one count but fewer than ten. V usage is TRBV5-1 and J usage is TRBJ2-7; the match to TRBD1 covers 9 bases. The CDR3 has 15 residues. Trimming took 3 bases from V and 5 from J; bases not matched to a gene: 9. Germline V gene data show CDR1 as SGHRS and CDR2 as YFSETQ. The CDR3 nucleotides are TGCGCCAGCAGCTCTGATACAGGGGGCGCGGACGAGCAGTACTTC. Amino acid sequence: CASSSDTGGADEQYF.

CDR3 nucleotides: TGCGCCAGCAGCGCCGGGACAGGGAATGAAAAACTGTTTTTT. This gives the protein CASSAGTGNEKLFF. This chain connects TRBV4-1 to TRBJ1-4; 9 bases align to TRBD1. Germline loops: CDR1 MGHRA, CDR2 YSYEKL. The V and J ends lost 5 bases and 5 bases, in that order; junction bases with no gene match: 3. This CDR3 has 14 amino acids.

The chain carries TRBV21-1 and TRBJ1-6; TRBD1, the table's D call, lacks a check against the DNA. TRBV21-1 is a known pseudogene. The CDR3 has 14 residues. CDR3 in amino acids: CASPRGVLNSPLHF. The CDR3 DNA reads as TGTGCCAGCCCCCGGGGCGTTCTCAATTCACCCCTCCACTTT.

This clonotype has at least ten counts. V gene TRBV29-1 combines with J gene TRBJ2-5; the match to TRBD1 covers 8 bases. J was trimmed by 5 bases and V by 6 bases; bases with no gene match: 11. Germline loops: CDR1 SQVTM, CDR2 ANQGSEA. The CDR3 runs 14 residues. CDR3 coding DNA: TGCAGCGTATGGACAGGGAAAGAGCGGGAGACCCAGTACTTC. It translates to CSVWTGKERETQYF.

The chain uses TRBV30 and TRBJ2-3, with 13 bases lining up with TRBD2. CDR1 is GTSNPN, CDR2 SVGIG, per germline (reference sequence). The ends lost 6 bases at V and 6 bases at J; junction bases unmatched: 9. This CDR3 spans 15 amino acids. Written as DNA, the CDR3 is TGTGCCTGTGCCTTGACTAGCGGGAGGAGCGATACGCAGTATTTT. Translating gives CACALTSGRSDTQYF.

The chain has TRBV12-3 or TRBV12-4 and TRBJ1-2; D not resolved. Trimming stripped 4 bases from V and 8 bases from J, with 11 bases between. The CDR3 sequence is 12 residues long. The CDR3: CASSWTASGYTF. The DNA of the CDR3 is TGTGCCAGCAGTTGGACGGCTAGCGGCTACACCTTC.

The V call is TRBV20-1, the J call TRBJ2-5; 13 positions agree with TRBD2. From germline, CDR1 is DFQATT and CDR2 SNEGSKA (reference sequence). V dropped 2 bases and J dropped 3; count of bases not matched to a gene: 6. The CDR3 sequence is 16 residues long. CDR3: CSARTGTSGVKETQYF. The DNA of the CDR3 is TGCAGTGCTAGAACCGGGACTAGCGGGGTGAAAGAGACCCAGTACTTC.

This clonotype was observed at least ten times. The chain employs TRBV5-1 and TRBJ2-1; 8 bases map to TRBD2. CDR3 length: 15 amino acids. V was pared by 3 bases and J by 7 bases, with 9 bases of the junction left unmatched. The V gene's germline CDR1 is SGHRS and CDR2 YFSETQ. The CDR3: CASSSGTSVYNEQFF. DNA of the CDR3: TGCGCCAGCAGCTCTGGGACTAGTGTATATAATGAGCAGTTCTTC.

This chain links TRBV10-1 with TRBJ2-7; 8 nucleotides line up with TRBD2. The V gene end was trimmed by 0 bases and the J gene end by 7 bases; junction bases not matched to a gene: 8. CDR1 and CDR2 from the germline V gene are WNHNN and SYGVQD (reference sequence). CDR3 length: 15 amino acids. CDR3 nucleotides: TGCGCCAGCAGTGAGTCGGGGAGCGGGAGAGTTGAGCAGTACTTC. As protein: CASSESGSGRVEQYF.

The J gene is TRBJ2-3, the V gene TRBV4-1, with TRBD2 identical over 8 bases. The germline V gene encodes CDR1 MGHRA and CDR2 YSYEKL. CDR3 length: 17 residues. V gave up 0 bases and J gave up 6 bases; unmatched junction bases: 11. Here the CDR3 DNA reads TGCGCCAGCAGCCAAGACTCCGGGACTAGGAGTGCCGATACGCAGTATTTT. Translation: CASSQDSGTRSADTQYF.

The chain links TRBV20-1 to TRBJ2-5; D gene unclear. V lost 6 bases to trimming and J lost 1 base, with 9 bases between them. The CDR3 loop spans 12 amino acids. CDR1 is DFQATT, CDR2 SNEGSKA, per germline (reference sequence). In DNA form, the CDR3 reads TGCAGTGCAGAACTGAGCCAAGAGACCCAGTACTTC. Protein sequence: CSAELSQETQYF.

The rearrangement uses TRBV7-2 and TRBJ1-1; no definite D call. Germline V gene lookup returns CDR1 SGHTA and CDR2 FQGNSA. The germline V and J ends were trimmed by 5 bases and 4 bases, with 14 bases remaining between them. This CDR3 spans 14 amino acids. The DNA for the CDR3 is TGTGCCAGCAGCCTAGTGGTGGGCGGCACTGAAGCTTTCTTT. This gives the protein CASSLVVGGTEAFF.

The sample holds a few counts of this clonotype. The genes are TRBV12-3 or TRBV12-4 and TRBJ1-1; perhaps TRBD1 as D (5 bases). Trimming stripped 7 bases from V and 1 base from J, with 7 bases between. This CDR3 region has 12 residues. CDR3 coding DNA: TGTGCCAGCAATGGACAGAACACTGAAGCTTTCTTT. It is translated as CASNGQNTEAFF.

The chain combines TRBV5-1 with TRBJ2-3; 10 bases map to TRBD1. The CDR3 has 16 amino acids. The J segment lost 1 base and the V segment lost 3 bases, leaving 5 bases of the junction unmatched. The germline CDR1 and CDR2 sequences are SGHRS and YFSETQ. CDR3 region: CASSYGTGVRTDTQYF. CDR3 bases: TGCGCCAGCAGCTACGGGACAGGGGTCCGCACAGATACGCAGTATTTT.

This chain links TRBV5-1 with TRBJ2-3; 11 bases match TRBD2. The CDR3 is 15 residues long. Germline loops: CDR1 SGHRS, CDR2 YFSETQ. V lost 0 bases and J lost 4; bases outside the gene matches: 1. The CDR3 sequence is CASSLVAGGPDTQYF. The CDR3 bases are TGCGCCAGCAGCTTGGTAGCGGGGGGGCCAGATACGCAGTATTTT. The complete variable domain, with remaining parts taken from reference TRBV5-1 and TRBJ2-3, reads KAGVTQTPRYLIKTRGQQVTLSCSPISGHRSVSWYQQTPGQGLQFLFEYFSETQRNKGNFPGRFSGRQFSNSRSEMNVSTLELGDSALYLCASSLVAGGPDTQYFGPGTRLTVL.

The CDR3 nucleotides are TGTGCCTTCTGTTTACCAAGGCGCCTAGCGGGGGGCAACAATGAGCAGTTCTTC. Protein: CAFCLPRRLAGGNNEQFF. This sequence joins TRBV3-1 and TRBJ2-1, with 11 bases aligning to TRBD2. The germline V gene encodes CDR1 LGHDT and CDR2 YNNKEL (reference sequence). The V gene end was trimmed by 11 bases and the J gene end by 5 bases; junction bases not matched to a gene: 20. The CDR3 consists of 18 residues.

The chain combines TRBV10-2 with TRBJ2-2, with TRBD2 identical over 8 bases. With V trimmed by 7 bases and J by 5 bases, 6 bases remained unmatched. This CDR3 contains 14 residues. Germline values: CDR1 WSHSY, CDR2 SAAADI. The CDR3 is CASKGREDTGELFF. The DNA of the CDR3 is TGCGCCAGCAAGGGGCGGGAGGATACCGGGGAGCTGTTTTTT.

This rearrangement joins TRBV11-2 to TRBJ1-1; D gene unclear. Trimming removed 5 bases at V and 1 base at J, with 14 bases between. Germline assignment: CDR1 SGHAT and CDR2 FQNNGV. CDR3 length: 15 amino acids. The CDR3: CASSPDVSPNTEAFF. CDR3 bases: TGTGCCAGCAGCCCCGATGTGTCACCGAACACTGAAGCTTTCTTT.

This chain uses TRBV7-2 with TRBJ2-3; D is possibly TRBD2 (5 bases). V was trimmed by 5 bases and J by 11 bases, leaving 11 bases between them. The germline V gene has CDR1 SGHTA and CDR2 FQGNSA. CDR3 length: 11 residues. DNA of the CDR3: TGTGCCAGCAGCGGACCCGGACTGCAGTATTTT. It specifies CASSGPGLQYF.

This clonotype occurred a few times. Here the CDR3 reads CASQPGNSYNSPLHF. DNA of the CDR3: TGTGCCAGCCAACCAGGGAACTCCTATAATTCACCCCTCCACTTT. The chain has TRBV6-1 and TRBJ1-6, with D tentatively TRBD1 (5 bases). The CDR3 is 15 amino acids. CDR1 MNHNS and CDR2 SASEGT come from the germline V gene. Trimming shortened V by 8 bases and J by 0 bases, and 11 bases separated the two germline ends.

In its sample, this clonotype was seen a few times. The chain carries TRBV18 and TRBJ2-7; weak D call: TRBD1 (5 bases). The CDR3 totals 15 residues. Deletions cut 2 bases from V and 5 bases from J, with 16 bases between. CDR1 and CDR2 from the germline V gene are KGHSH and LQKENI. CDR3 bases: TGTGCCAGCTCACCAGGGTTTCTGGGGCCCAACGAGCAGTACTTC. Its protein product is CASSPGFLGPNEQYF.

The rearrangement uses TRBV6-1 and TRBJ1-3; maybe TRBD1 (5 bases). Germline lookup yields CDR1 MNHNS and CDR2 SASEGT. The V end was cut by 5 bases, the J end by 4 bases, with 15 bases between. CDR3 size: 15 residues. CDR3 bases: TGTGCCAGCAGTCAGGGAGGGTTGGGAGGAAACACCATATATTTT. This translates into CASSQGGLGGNTIYF.

A remark on this clonotype: At one of its ends the junction is not consistent with the germline gene, which may arise from a read error. The genes are TRBV7-8 and TRBJ2-7; the D gene is possibly TRBD2 (6 bases). The germline gives CDR1 SGHVS, CDR2 FQNEAQ. The CDR3 consists of 15 residues. The CDR3 here is CASSLPAGRFYEQCF. The CDR3 nucleotides read TGTGCCAGCAGCTTGCCGGCGGGGAGATTCTACGAGCAGTGCTTC.

A few counts support this clonotype. The rearrangement links TRBV20-1 to TRBJ2-7, with a tentative D call TRBD2 (6 bases). V was pared by 6 bases and J by 4 bases, with 19 bases between. Germline V gene data show CDR1 as DFQATT and CDR2 as SNEGSKA (reference sequence). The CDR3 loop spans 14 amino acids. CDR3 sequence reads: CSASKGLILYEQYF. The DNA for the CDR3 is TGCAGTGCATCCAAGGGACTCATCCTATACGAGCAGTACTTC.

V usage is TRBV5-1 and J usage is TRBJ1-2; D is ambiguous. Germline loops: CDR1 SGHRS, CDR2 YFSETQ. The V and J ends lost 1 base and 0 bases respectively, with 10 bases between them. The CDR3 length is 15 residues. The CDR3 nucleotides are TGCGCCAGCAGCTTGAATCCGGCGGCTAACTATGGCTACACCTTC. It yields the protein CASSLNPAANYGYTF. Using reference TRBV5-1 and TRBJ1-2 for the parts outside the CDR3, the full variable domain is KAGVTQTPRYLIKTRGQQVTLSCSPISGHRSVSWYQQTPGQGLQFLFEYFSETQRNKGNFPGRFSGRQFSNSRSEMNVSTLELGDSALYLCASSLNPAANYGYTFGSGTRLTVV.

This rearrangement joins TRBV20-1 to TRBJ1-1; no reliable D call. V was cut by 2 bases and J by 7 bases, with 8 bases left in between. In germline, CDR1 is DFQATT, CDR2 SNEGSKA (reference sequence). This CDR3 comprises 11 residues. The DNA of the CDR3 is TGCAGTGCTAGAACCCGACTTGAAGCTTTCTTT. Protein sequence: CSARTRLEAFF.

The J gene is TRBJ1-2, the V gene TRBV29-1; D is ambiguous. CDR1 is SQVTM and CDR2 is ANQGSEA in the germline V gene. V lost 1 base to trimming and J lost 0 bases, with 9 bases between them. The CDR3 spans 14 residues. The chain's CDR3 is CSVEGLLPNYGYTF. CDR3 DNA sequence: TGCAGCGTTGAAGGTCTCCTTCCTAACTATGGCTACACCTTC.

This clonotype has more than one count but fewer than ten. The chain combines TRBV3-1 with TRBJ2-4; 9 positions match TRBD1. The ends lost 0 bases at V and 4 bases at J; junction bases unmatched: 4. From germline, CDR1 is LGHDT and CDR2 YNNKEL (reference sequence). This CDR3 contains 16 residues. The CDR3 nucleotides are TGTGCCAGCAGCCAAGATTTGGGGACAGGGAAAAACATTCAGTACTTC. Translation: CASSQDLGTGKNIQYF.